This TCR beta chain was sequenced during a study of cytomegalovirus exposure and HLA in healthy donors. About the research overall: Assignment to the Caucasian-associated ancestry cluster applied to approximately 79% of the approximately 390 genotyped donors. Broader study findings: The authors listed 150 to 200 TCR beta chains as cytomegalovirus-associated. Data from an earlier analysis indicated that most TCR beta V segments were productive either about 90% or about 30% of the time. In vitro testing confirmed a few CMV-associated chains as specific for CMV antigens.

PCR amplification relied on 60 Vbeta primers (plus 13 Jbeta primers). TCRdb's copy holds only in-frame clones and misses some; the assay was immunoSEQ multiplex PCR. The listing contains 110,000 to 150,000 clones. Concerning this clone itself: The antigen is unknown.

Germline V gene data show CDR1 as MRHNA and CDR2 as SNTAGT. This CDR3 is built from 17 residues. V was clipped by 6 bases and J by 0 bases, with 18 bases between them. The specimen sequenced was PBMCs. The sequence was obtained from a man aged 40-49 years in good health and CMV-seronegative. This chain uses TRBV6-4 with TRBJ1-5; the D gene is possibly TRBD1 (5 bases). CDR3 loop: CASSGRVTRFSNQPQHF. The CDR3 region has the DNA TGTGCCAGCAGCGGCAGGGTGACCCGTTTTAGCAATCAGCCCCAGCATTTT.